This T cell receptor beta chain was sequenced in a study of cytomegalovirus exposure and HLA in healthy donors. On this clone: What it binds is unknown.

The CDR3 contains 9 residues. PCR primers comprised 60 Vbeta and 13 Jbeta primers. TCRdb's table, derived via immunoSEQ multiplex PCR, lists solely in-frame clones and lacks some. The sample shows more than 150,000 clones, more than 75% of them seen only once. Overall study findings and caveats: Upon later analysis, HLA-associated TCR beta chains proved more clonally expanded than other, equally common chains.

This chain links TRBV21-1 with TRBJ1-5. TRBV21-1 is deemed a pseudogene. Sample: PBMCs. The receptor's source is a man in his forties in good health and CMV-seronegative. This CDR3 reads CARERAQHF. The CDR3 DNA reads TGTGCCAGGGAGAGGGCCCAGCATTTT.